These 12 T cell receptor beta chains share one sample of origin, sequenced in a study of T cell clonality in common variable immunodeficiency. Overall study results and limits: In common variable immunodeficiency, TCR beta chains reportedly carried fewer deletions and N-nucleotide insertions.

Assay: immunoSEQ multiplex PCR; the TCRdb copy retains only in-frame clones and omits some. The sample lists roughly 39,000 clones, none appearing once, the ten largest making up 6%. Antigens of these TCRs are unknown. Sequencing was done on a sample of peripheral blood mononuclear cells. The receptors were sampled from a human donor with common variable immunodeficiency.

This clone has more than one count but fewer than ten. The CDR3 end falls 3 residues outside the read, so it is completed with the germline J gene. The chain couples TRBV6-1 to TRBJ1-5; D remains ambiguous. The germline V gene encodes CDR1 MNHNS and CDR2 SASEGT. Trimming cost V 4 bases and J 0 bases, with 10 bases left between them. CDR3 length: 15 residues. The sequenced CDR3 bases are TGTGCCAGCAGTGGACAAATTCCTAGCAATCAGCCC. It codes for CASSGQIPSNQP. The full CDR3 protein reads CASSGQIPSNQPQHF.

As concerns this clone: With the read ending 3 residues before the CDR3 end, the germline J gene is used to fill in that end. The chain has TRBV2 and TRBJ2-7; D remains unclear. The length of the CDR3 is 12 residues. With 4 bases removed from V and 6 bases from J, the gap between germline ends came to 10 bases. Germline loops: CDR1 SNHLY, CDR2 FYNNEI. CDR3: CASSAYPSEQYF. The covered CDR3 bases are TGTGCCAGCAGTGCCTACCCCTCCGAG.

This clone was counted many times. Sequencing ends 3 residues short of the CDR3 end; the germline J gene provides the rest. The chain combines TRBV18 with TRBJ2-5; TRBD1 aligns across 9 bases. The CDR3 has 14 residues. Germline trimming cut 2 bases from V and 4 bases from J; bases unmatched to any gene: 2. The germline gives CDR1 KGHSH, CDR2 LQKENI. This CDR3 reads CASSPTGGRETQYF. Partial CDR3 DNA: TGTGCCAGCTCACCAACAGGGGGCCGAGAGACC.

This clone appeared many times. Read sequence stops 3 residues before the CDR3 end, and the germline J gene provides the missing end. This chain uses TRBV7-6 with TRBJ1-2, with D possibly matching TRBD1 (6 bases). Trimming left V 1 base short and J 3 bases short, with 12 bases between. From germline, CDR1 is SGHVS and CDR2 FNYEAQ. The CDR3 spans 15 residues. This CDR3 reads CASSLETTGHYGYTF. CDR3 DNA, as far as it was read: TGTGCCAGCAGCTTAGAAACGACAGGCCACTATGGC. Drawing the rest from reference TRBV7-6 and TRBJ1-2, the complete variable domain is GAGVSQSPRYKVTKRGQDVALRCDPISGHVSLYWYRQALGQGPEFLTYFNYEAQQDKSGLPNDRFSAERPEGSISTLTIQRTEQRDSAMYRCASSLETTGHYGYTFGSGTRLTVV.

This clone is classed as medium-sized. CDR3 sequence reads: CASRGDRVSEQFF. CDR3 DNA (partial): TGTGCCAGCAGGGGGGACAGGGTGAGTGAG. The genes are TRBV2 and TRBJ2-1; 9 positions match TRBD1. The read gets to within 3 residues of the CDR3 end, and the germline J gene fills in the rest. Germline CDR1 and CDR2: SNHLY and FYNNEI. This CDR3 is built from 13 residues. J was trimmed by 9 bases and V by 6 bases; bases with no gene match: 6.

This clone appeared many times. Coverage ceases 3 residues before the CDR3 finishes, and the germline J gene fills in the end. The V and J genes are TRBV5-1 and TRBJ1-1; unclear D gene. This CDR3 contains 15 residues. The V end lost 1 base, the J end lost 1 base, and 11 bases lay between the germline ends. In germline, CDR1 is SGHRS, CDR2 YFSETQ. The sequenced part of the CDR3 DNA is TGCGCCAGCAGCTTGATATACAGCTCGAACACTGAA. It translates to CASSLIYSSNTE. The whole CDR3 sequence reads CASSLIYSSNTEAFF.

This clone has ten or more counts. The CDR3 goes on 3 residues after the read ends, and that part is filled in from the germline J gene. J is TRBJ2-3 and V is TRBV5-1; 10 nucleotides align to TRBD1. Germline V gives CDR1 SGHRS, CDR2 YFSETQ. J was trimmed by 1 base and V by 0 bases; bases with no gene match: 2. The CDR3 consists of 16 residues. The CDR3: CASSLGDRGGTDTQYF. Incomplete CDR3 DNA: TGCGCCAGCAGCTTGGGGGACAGGGGCGGCACAGATACG.

This clone was observed a few times. The read terminates 3 residues before the CDR3 end, so the remaining end is supplied by the germline J gene. The gene calls are TRBV20-1 and TRBJ2-5; weak D call: TRBD2 (6 bases). The CDR3 contains 14 residues. Trimming stripped 1 base from V and 5 bases from J, with 14 bases between. Germline V gives CDR1 DFQATT, CDR2 SNEGSKA (reference sequence). The CDR3 bases that were read are TGCAGTGCTAGAGCTGTTGCTAGCGCGGAGACC. This encodes CSARAVASAET. Given in full, the CDR3 is CSARAVASAETQYF.

Note on this clone: The read ends 3 residues shy of where the CDR3 ends; the end is completed using the germline J gene. The chain carries TRBV11-2 and TRBJ1-2, with TRBD1 identical over 7 bases. The V gene's germline CDR1 is SGHAT and CDR2 FQNNGV. There are 14 residues in the CDR3. The trim removed 5 bases at V and 1 base at J, leaving 4 bases unmatched. CDR3 residues: CASSPTGINYGYTF. The part of the CDR3 DNA that was read is TGTGCCAGCAGCCCGACAGGGATTAACTATGGC.

As regards this clone: The CDR3 end lies 3 residues beyond the end of the read and is filled in from the germline J gene. The rearrangement links TRBV19 to TRBJ1-2, with a weak D call TRBD1 (6 bases). The V gene's germline CDR1 is LNHDA and CDR2 SQIVND (reference sequence). This CDR3 spans 13 amino acids. Trimming stripped 9 bases from V and 0 bases from J, with 11 bases between. The CDR3 loop is CARGTRPNYGYTF. Partial CDR3 DNA: TGTGCCAGGGGGACAAGGCCTAACTATGGC.

Concerning this clone itself: Read coverage stops 3 residues before the CDR3 terminus; the germline J gene supplies the remainder. V and J are TRBV7-2 and TRBJ2-5; TRBD1 agrees at 9 bases. The germline V gene encodes CDR1 SGHTA and CDR2 FQGNSA. The V segment lost 5 bases and the J segment 5 bases; nucleotides outside the gene matches: 9. The CDR3 has 15 amino acids. CDR3 amino acids: CASSQGTGWSETQYF. Partial CDR3 DNA: TGTGCCAGCAGCCAGGGGACAGGGTGGTCGGAGACC.

This clone has a handful of counts. The missing CDR3 end, 3 residues past where the read stops, is filled in from the germline J gene. The chain carries TRBV7-9 and TRBJ2-3, with 9 bases lining up with TRBD1. Germline V gene lookup returns CDR1 SEHNR and CDR2 FQNEAQ (reference sequence). Trimming at V came to 5 bases and at J to 3 bases, leaving 6 bases not matched to a gene. The CDR3 loop spans 15 amino acids. The CDR3 DNA, read in part, is TGTGCCAGCAGCCGGCCGGGACAGGGTACAGATACG. It yields the protein CASSRPGQGTDT. The CDR3 in its entirety is CASSRPGQGTDTQYF. The entire variable domain, with the rest obtained from reference TRBV7-9 and TRBJ2-3, is as follows: DTGVSQNPRHKITKRGQNVTFRCDPISEHNRLYWYRQTLGQGPEFLTYFQNEAQLEKSRLLSDRFSAERPKGSFSTLEIQRTEQGDSAMYLCASSRPGQGTDTQYFGPGTRLTVL.